Included here is one TCR beta chain sequence, with context. Its target is unknown. Method: immunoSEQ multiplex PCR; TCRdb's copy keeps in-frame clones and lacks some. The sample comprises around 350,000 clones, about 92% of which are singletons, and 3% to 5% rests with the top ten. The CDR3 has 17 amino acids. V lost 2 bases and J 5 bases, leaving 19 bases between the germline ends. CDR1 SGHTA and CDR2 FQGNSA come from the germline V gene. This sample was included in a study of Ad26.COV2.S vaccination and SARS-CoV-2 variants. Study observations and caveats: Total T cell responses, in the TCR breadth and depth analyses, may have been underestimated. Spike-specific TCR breadth was greater in vaccine than placebo recipients. People who got the vaccine or the placebo had similar non-spike TCR breadth. There was reportedly substantial breadth in spike-specific CD8+ and CD4+ T cell responses after vaccination.

The sequencing used peripheral blood, collected after recovery from COVID-19. This TCR was recovered from a human donor who had recovered from COVID-19. The chain recombines TRBV7-2 with TRBJ2-1; D is ambiguous. The CDR3, as DNA: TGTGCCAGCAGCTTATGGAATCAGGCAGGCGGTAACAATGAGCAGTTCTTC. It is translated as CASSLWNQAGGNNEQFF.